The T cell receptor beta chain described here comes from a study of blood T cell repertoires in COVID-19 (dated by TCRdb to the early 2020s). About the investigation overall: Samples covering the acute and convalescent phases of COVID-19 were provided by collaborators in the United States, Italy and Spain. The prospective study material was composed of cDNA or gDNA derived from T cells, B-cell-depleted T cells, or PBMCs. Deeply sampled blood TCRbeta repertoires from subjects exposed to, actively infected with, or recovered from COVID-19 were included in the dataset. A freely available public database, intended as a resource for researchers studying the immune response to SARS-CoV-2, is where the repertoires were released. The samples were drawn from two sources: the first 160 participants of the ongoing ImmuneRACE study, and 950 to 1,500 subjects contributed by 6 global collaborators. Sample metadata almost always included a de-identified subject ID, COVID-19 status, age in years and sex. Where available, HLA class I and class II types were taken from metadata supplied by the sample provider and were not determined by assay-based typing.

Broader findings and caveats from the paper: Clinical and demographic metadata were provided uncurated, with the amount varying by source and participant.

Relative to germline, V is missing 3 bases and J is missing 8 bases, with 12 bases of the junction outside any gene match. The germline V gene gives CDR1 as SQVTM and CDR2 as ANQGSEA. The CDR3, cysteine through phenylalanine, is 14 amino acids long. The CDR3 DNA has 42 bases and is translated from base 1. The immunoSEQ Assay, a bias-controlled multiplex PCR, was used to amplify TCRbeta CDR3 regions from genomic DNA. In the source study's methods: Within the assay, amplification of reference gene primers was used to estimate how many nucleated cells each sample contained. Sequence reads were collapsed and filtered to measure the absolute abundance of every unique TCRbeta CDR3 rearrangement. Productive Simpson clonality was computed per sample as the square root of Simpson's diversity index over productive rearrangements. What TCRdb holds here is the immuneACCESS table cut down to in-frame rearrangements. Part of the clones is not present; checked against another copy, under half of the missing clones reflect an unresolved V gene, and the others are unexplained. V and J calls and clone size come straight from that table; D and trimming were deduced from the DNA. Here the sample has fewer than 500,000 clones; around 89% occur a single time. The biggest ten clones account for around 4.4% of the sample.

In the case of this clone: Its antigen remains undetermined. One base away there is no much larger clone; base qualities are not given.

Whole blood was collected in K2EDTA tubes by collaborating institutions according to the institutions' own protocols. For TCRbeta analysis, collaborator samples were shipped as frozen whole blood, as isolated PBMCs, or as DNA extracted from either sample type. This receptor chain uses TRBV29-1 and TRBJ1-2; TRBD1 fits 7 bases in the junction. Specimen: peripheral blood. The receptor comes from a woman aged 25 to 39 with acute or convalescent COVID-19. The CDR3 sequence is CSVEPTGFRVGYTF. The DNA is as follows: TGCAGCGTTGAGCCGACAGGGTTCCGTGTCGGCTACACCTTC. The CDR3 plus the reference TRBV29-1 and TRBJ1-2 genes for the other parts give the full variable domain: SAVISQKPSRDICQRGTSLTIQCQVDSQVTMMFWYRQQPGQSLTLIATANQGSEATYESGFVIDKFPISRPNLTFSTLTVSNMSPEDSSIYLCSVEPTGFRVGYTFGSGTRLTVV.